Detailed here is one TCR beta chain. Original methodology: Amplification from reference gene primers served as the basis for estimated nucleated cell counts. Using immunoSEQ multiplex PCR, the repertoire was profiled, and TCRdb retains in-frame clones only, with some absent. V, J and clone size are taken as reported in that table, and D and trimming were inferred from the DNA itself. The sample yields about 180,000 clones, around 83% seen once. This sample stems from a study of blood T cell repertoires in COVID-19. Turning to the study itself: There were acute and convalescent COVID-19 samples, and they came from the United States, Italy and Spain. Nucleic acid was either cDNA or gDNA, and it came from T cells, B-cell-depleted T cells, or PBMCs.

Followed longitudinally, the Seattle patients had been enrolled during active infection. The CDR3 sequence is 15 residues long. V was cut by 5 bases and J by 2 bases, with 13 bases left in between. From germline, CDR1 is LNHDA and CDR2 SQIVND (reference sequence). The chain links TRBV19 to TRBJ2-1; D is uncertain. Sequencing was done on a sample of peripheral blood. The sequence derives from an older woman with COVID-19, enrolled during active disease. CDR3 sequence reads: CASSPDLGPYNEQFF. The CDR3 bases are TGTGCCAGTAGTCCAGACCTAGGTCCCTACAATGAGCAGTTCTTC.